The TCR beta chain under discussion was sequenced for a study of CD8 T cells in Susac syndrome. Study-level results: Only a relatively small number of individuals were included in the TCR sequencing and HLA analysis.

Sequencing of TCR beta drew on CD8+ and CD4+ T cells from blood. TEMRA cells were FACS-enriched, unlike CD8+ and CD4+ T cells, which were negatively isolated. Germline loops: CDR1 MNHEY, CDR2 SVGAGI. This CDR3 is built from 13 residues. Trimming left V 7 bases short and J 4 bases short, with 12 bases between. Reverse transcription of about 0.45 to 1 ug RNA was performed with random hexamers. An immunoSEQ multiplex PCR generated amplified TCR beta CDR3 products spanning 54 Vbeta and 13 Jbeta. From the immunoSEQ multiplex PCR reads, TCRdb called clonotypes with MiXCR, one entry per CDR3 protein. The sample contains roughly 67,000 distinct CDR3 sequences, about 95% of which appear only once. Details on this clonotype: Its antigen is still unknown.

Sequencing was done on a sample of CD8+ T cells from PBMCs. The sequence was collected from a human donor with multiple sclerosis. V and J are TRBV6-5 and TRBJ2-3; D uncertain. CDR3 DNA: TGTGCCAGCACCCTGTCCTCGGCAGATACGCAGTATTTT. Translating gives CASTLSSADTQYF.